The T cell receptor beta chain described here comes from a study of cytomegalovirus exposure and HLA in healthy donors. Study results and limitations: The study dropped some indistinguishable V segments, TRBV6-2 and TRBV6-3 among them. The authors later linked a missense DCLRE1C variant to TCR beta V- and J-gene trimming.

Vbeta (60) and Jbeta (13) primers were used in the PCR. Assay used: immunoSEQ multiplex PCR; TCRdb lists only in-frame clones, some missing. The table lists around 170,000 clones, 75% to 90% of them singletons. In the case of this clone: Its antigen is currently unknown.

CDR1 MNHEY and CDR2 SVGAGI come from the germline V gene. The CDR3 covers 14 residues. With 2 bases removed from V and 5 bases from J, the gap between germline ends came to 12 bases. This TCR came from a man between 40 and 49 years old in good health and CMV-seropositive. The source material was PBMCs. The chain links TRBV6-5 to TRBJ2-5; D is perhaps TRBD2 (6 bases). CDR3 protein: CASSYTLAVETQYF. The CDR3 bases are TGTGCCAGCAGTTACACACTAGCTGTGGAGACCCAGTACTTC.